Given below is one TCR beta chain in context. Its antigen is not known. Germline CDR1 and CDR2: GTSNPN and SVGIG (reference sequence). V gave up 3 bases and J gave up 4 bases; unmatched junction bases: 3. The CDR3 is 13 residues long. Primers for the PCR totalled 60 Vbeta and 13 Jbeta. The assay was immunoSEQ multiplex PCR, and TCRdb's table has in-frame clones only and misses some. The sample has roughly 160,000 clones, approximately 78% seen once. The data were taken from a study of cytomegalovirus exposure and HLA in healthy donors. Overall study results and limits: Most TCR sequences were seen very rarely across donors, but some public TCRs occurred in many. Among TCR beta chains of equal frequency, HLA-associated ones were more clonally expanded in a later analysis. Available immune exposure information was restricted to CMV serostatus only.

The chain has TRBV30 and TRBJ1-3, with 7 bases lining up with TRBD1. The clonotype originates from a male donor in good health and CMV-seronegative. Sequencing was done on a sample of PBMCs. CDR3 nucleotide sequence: TGTGCCTGGAGCCAAGGGGGCGGAAACACCATATATTTT. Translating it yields CAWSQGGGNTIYF.